This T cell receptor (beta chain) was identified during a study of post-analysis software for immune sequencing data. Study background: The study covered relapsing-remitting, secondary progressive and progressive-relapsing courses of multiple sclerosis.

The authors incorporated unique molecular identifiers into the TCR beta cDNA libraries. In TCRdb, the PCR reads were re-called with MiXCR into one record per CDR3 protein. The sample contains 350,000 to 500,000 distinct CDR3 sequences, about 40% of which appear only once. Study findings and constraints: Normalized Chao1 diversity was significantly reduced in patients versus controls. A few TRBV segments occurring more often in patients than controls included TRBV5-6, TRBV5-1 and TRBV20-1.

CDR3 length equals 15 residues. Per the germline V gene, CDR1 is SGHKS and CDR2 is YYEKEE (reference sequence). The V and J ends lost 2 bases and 7 bases respectively, with 13 bases between them. Comment on this clonotype: Its antigen is as yet unknown.

The origin of this receptor is a girl aged 2 to 10 with multiple sclerosis. Source material: blood. J is TRBJ2-6 and V is TRBV5-5; TRBD1 is a possible D gene (8 bases). This chain's CDR3 is CASSLQGGRANVLTF. Written as DNA, the CDR3 is TGTGCCAGCAGCTTACAGGGGGGGCGAGCCAACGTCCTGACTTTC.